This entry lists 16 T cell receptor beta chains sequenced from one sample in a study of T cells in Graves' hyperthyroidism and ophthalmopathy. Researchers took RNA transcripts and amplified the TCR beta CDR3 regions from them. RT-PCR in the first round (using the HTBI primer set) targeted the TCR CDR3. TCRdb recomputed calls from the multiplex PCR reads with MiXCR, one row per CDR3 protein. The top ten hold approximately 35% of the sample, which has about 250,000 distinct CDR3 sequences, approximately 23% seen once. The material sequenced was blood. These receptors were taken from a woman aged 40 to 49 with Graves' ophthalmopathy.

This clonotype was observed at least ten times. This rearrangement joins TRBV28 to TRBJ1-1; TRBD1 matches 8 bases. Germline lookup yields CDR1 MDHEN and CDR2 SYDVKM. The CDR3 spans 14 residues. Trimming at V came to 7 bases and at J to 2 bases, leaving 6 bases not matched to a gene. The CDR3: CASTGTGINTEAFF. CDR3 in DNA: TGTGCCAGCACCGGGACAGGAATAAACACTGAAGCTTTCTTT.

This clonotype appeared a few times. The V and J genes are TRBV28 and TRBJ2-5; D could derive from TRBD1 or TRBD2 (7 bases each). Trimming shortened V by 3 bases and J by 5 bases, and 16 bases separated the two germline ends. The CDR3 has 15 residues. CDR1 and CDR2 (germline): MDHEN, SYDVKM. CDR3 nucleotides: TGTGCCAGCAGTTTTCAATCAGGGGGGGTGGAGACCCAGTACTTC. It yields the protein CASSFQSGGVETQYF.

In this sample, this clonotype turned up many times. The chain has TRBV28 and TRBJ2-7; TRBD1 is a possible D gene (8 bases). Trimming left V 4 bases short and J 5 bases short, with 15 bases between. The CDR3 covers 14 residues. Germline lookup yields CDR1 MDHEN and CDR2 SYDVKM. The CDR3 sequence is CASSSYRGGNEQYF. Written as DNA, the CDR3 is TGTGCCAGCAGTTCCTACAGGGGGGGCAACGAGCAGTACTTC.

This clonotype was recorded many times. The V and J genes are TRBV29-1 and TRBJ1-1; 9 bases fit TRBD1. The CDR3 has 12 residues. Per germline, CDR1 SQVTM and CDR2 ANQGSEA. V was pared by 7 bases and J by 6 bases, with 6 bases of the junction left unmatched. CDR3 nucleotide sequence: TGCAGCGCCCGGACAGGGGAGGCTGAAGCTTTCTTT. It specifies CSARTGEAEAFF.

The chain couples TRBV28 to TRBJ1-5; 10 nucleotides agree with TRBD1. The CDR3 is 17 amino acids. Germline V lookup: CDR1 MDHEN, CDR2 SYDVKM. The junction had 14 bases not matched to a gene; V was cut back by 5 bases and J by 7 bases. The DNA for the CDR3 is TGTGCCAGCAGTACGACAGGGGGCGAAGGAAAGGGCCAGCCCCAGCATTTT. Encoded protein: CASSTTGGEGKGQPQHF.

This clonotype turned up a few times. The CDR3 bases are TGTGCCAGCAGCCAAGGGACAGGGTCCAAACCCTACGAGCAGTACTTC. Its protein product is CASSQGTGSKPYEQYF. The chain joins TRBV3-1 to TRBJ2-7, with TRBD1 matching 8 bases. CDR1 LGHDT and CDR2 YNNKEL come from the germline V gene (reference sequence). The V gene end was trimmed by 1 base and the J gene end by 2 bases; junction bases not matched to a gene: 7. The CDR3 is made up of 16 amino acids.

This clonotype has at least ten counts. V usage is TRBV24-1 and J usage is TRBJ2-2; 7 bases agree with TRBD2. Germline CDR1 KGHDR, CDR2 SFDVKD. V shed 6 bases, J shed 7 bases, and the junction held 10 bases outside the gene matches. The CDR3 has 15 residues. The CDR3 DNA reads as TGTGCCACCAGTTGGGGCGGGAGTGGTATCGGGGAGCTGTTTTTT. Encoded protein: CATSWGGSGIGELFF.

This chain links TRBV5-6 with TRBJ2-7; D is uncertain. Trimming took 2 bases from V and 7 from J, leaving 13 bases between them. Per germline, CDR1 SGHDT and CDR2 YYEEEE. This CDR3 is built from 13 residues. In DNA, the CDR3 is TGTGCCAGCAGCTTCGCGAACACCGGGGAGCAGTACTTC. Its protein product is CASSFANTGEQYF. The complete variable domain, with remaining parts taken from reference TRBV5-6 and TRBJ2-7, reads DAGVTQSPTHLIKTRGQQVTLRCSPKSGHDTVSWYQQALGQGPQFIFQYYEEEERQRGNFPDRFSGHQFPNYSSELNVNALLLGDSALYLCASSFANTGEQYFGPGTRLTVT.

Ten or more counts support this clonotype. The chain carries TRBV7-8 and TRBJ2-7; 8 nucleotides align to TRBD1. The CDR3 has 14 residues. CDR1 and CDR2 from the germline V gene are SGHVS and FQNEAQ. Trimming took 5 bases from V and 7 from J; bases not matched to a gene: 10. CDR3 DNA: TGTGCCAGCAGCGCTCGGGACAGGCCCCAGGAGCAGTACTTC. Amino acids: CASSARDRPQEQYF. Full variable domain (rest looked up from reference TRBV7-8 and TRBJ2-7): GAGVSQSPRYKVAKRGQDVALRCDPISGHVSLFWYQQALGQGPEFLTYFQNEAQLDKSGLPSDRFFAERPEGSVSTLKIQRTQQEDSAVYLCASSARDRPQEQYFGPGTRLTVT.

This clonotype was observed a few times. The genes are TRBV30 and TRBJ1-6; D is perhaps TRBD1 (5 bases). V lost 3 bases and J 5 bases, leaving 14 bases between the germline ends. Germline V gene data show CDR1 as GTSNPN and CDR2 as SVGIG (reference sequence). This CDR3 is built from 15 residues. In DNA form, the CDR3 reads TGTGCCTGGAGCCTACGGGACGGCAATAATTCACCCCTCCACTTT. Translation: CAWSLRDGNNSPLHF.

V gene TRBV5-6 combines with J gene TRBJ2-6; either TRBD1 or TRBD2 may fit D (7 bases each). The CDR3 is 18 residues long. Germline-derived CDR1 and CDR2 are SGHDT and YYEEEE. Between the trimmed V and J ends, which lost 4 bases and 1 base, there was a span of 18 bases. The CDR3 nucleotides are TGTGCCAGCAGCCGACCCAGGGGGGGGCTGTCTGGGGCCAACGTCCTGACTTTC. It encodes CASSRPRGGLSGANVLTF.

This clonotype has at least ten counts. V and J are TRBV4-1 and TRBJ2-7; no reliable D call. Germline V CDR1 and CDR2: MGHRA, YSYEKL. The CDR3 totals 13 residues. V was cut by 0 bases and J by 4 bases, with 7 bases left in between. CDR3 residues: CASSQETYYEQYF. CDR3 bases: TGCGCCAGCAGCCAAGAGACTTATTACGAGCAGTACTTC.

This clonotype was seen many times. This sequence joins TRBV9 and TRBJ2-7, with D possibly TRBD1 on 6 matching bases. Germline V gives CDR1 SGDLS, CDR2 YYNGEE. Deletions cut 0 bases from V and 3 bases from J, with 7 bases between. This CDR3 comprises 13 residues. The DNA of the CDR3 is TGTGCCAGCAGCGTAGAGGACAGCTACGAGCAGTACTTC. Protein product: CASSVEDSYEQYF.

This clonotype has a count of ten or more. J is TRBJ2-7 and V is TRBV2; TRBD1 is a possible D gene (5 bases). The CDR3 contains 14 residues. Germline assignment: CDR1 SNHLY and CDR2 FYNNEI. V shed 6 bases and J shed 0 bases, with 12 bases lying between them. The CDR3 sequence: CASRTENYSYEQYF. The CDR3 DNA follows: TGTGCCAGCAGGACAGAGAATTACTCCTACGAGCAGTACTTC.

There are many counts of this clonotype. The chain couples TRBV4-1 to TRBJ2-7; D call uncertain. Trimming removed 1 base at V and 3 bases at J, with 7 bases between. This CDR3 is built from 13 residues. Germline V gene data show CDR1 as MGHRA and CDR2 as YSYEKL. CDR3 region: CASSQVLGYEQYF. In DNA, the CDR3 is TGCGCCAGCAGCCAAGTTCTTGGCTACGAGCAGTACTTC.

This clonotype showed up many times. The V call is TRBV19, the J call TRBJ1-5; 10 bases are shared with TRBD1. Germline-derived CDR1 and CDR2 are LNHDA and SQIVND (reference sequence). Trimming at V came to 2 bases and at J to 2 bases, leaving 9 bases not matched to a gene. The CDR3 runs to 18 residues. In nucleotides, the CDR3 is TGTGCCAGTAGTATATCCGGGGGAGGGACAGGGGGCAATCAGCCCCAGCATTTT. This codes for CASSISGGGTGGNQPQHF.